The source of this TCR beta chain is a study of cytomegalovirus exposure and HLA in healthy donors. Study-wide context: Within an early data release were about 85 million unique TCRs drawn from HLA-typed donors.

This clone has a handful of counts. The V and J ends lost 5 bases and 1 base respectively, with 5 bases between them. CDR1 and CDR2 (germline): LNHDA, SQIVND (reference sequence). This CDR3 has 12 residues. This PCR relied on a set of 60 Vbeta primers and 13 Jbeta primers. Measured with immunoSEQ multiplex PCR; TCRdb has only the in-frame clones, and not every one. The sample lists approximately 120,000 clones, roughly three quarters occurring once. Sequenced material: PBMCs. This sequence originates from a man younger than 45 in good health and CMV-seronegative. V usage is TRBV19 and J usage is TRBJ1-1, with D unresolved. CDR3: CASSYGNTEAFF. The CDR3 bases are TGTGCCAGTAGTTACGGGAACACTGAAGCTTTCTTT.